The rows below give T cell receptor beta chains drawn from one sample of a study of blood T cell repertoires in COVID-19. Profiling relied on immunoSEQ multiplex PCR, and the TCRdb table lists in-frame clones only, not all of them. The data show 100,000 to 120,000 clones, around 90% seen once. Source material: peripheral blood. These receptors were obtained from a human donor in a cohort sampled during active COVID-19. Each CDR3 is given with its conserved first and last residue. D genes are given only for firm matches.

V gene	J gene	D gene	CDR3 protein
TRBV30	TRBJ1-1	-	CAWSAQRNTEAFF
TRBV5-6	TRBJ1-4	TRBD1	CASSFGQAATNEKLFF
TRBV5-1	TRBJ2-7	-	CASSFRQGYEQYF
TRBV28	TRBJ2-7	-	CASSRGGSTYEQYF
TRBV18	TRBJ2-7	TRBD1	CASASDRVGEQYF
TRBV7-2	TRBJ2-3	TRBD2	CASSGRAGGDTQYF
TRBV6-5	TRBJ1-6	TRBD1	CASSRDRGNSPLHF
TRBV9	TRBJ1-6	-	CASSVAPGQDNSPLHF
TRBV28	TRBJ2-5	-	CASSRAAALQETQYF
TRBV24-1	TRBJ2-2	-	CATSDPGLFDLGELFF
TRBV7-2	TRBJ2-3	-	CASSLQGLITDTQYF
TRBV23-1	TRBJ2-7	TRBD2	CASSLGLAGGSYEQYF
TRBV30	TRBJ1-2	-	CAWTLPSGSGYTF
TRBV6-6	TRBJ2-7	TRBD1	CASSYPRTGGYEQYF